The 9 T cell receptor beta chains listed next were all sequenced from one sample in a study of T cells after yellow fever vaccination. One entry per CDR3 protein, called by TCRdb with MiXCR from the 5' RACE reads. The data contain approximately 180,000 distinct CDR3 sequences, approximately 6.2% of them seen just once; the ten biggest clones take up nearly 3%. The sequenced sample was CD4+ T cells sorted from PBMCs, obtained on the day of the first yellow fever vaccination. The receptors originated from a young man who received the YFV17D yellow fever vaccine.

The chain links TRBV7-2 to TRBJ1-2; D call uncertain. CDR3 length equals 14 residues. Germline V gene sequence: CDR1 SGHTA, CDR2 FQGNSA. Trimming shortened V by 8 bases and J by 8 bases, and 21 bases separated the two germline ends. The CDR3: CASGPHDILRGYTF. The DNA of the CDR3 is TGTGCCAGCGGCCCTCACGACATACTTCGGGGCTACACCTTC.

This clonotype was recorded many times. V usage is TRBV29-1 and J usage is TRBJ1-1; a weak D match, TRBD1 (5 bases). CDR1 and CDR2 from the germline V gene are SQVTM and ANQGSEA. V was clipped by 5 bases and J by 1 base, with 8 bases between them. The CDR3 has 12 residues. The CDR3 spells CSVTGPNTEAFF. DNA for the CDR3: TGCAGCGTTACAGGTCCGAACACTGAAGCTTTCTTT.

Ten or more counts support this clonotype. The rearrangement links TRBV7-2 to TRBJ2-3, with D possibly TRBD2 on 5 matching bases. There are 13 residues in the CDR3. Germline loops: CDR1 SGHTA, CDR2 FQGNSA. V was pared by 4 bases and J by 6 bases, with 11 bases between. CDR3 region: CASSSFTGDTQYF. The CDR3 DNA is TGTGCCAGCAGCTCCTTTACGGGGGATACGCAGTATTTT. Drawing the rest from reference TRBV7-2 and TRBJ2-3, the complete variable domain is GAGVSQSPSNKVTEKGKDVELRCDPISGHTALYWYRQSLGQGLEFLIYFQGNSAPDKSGLPSDRFSAERTGGSVSTLTIQRTQQEDSAVYLCASSSFTGDTQYFGPGTRLTVL.

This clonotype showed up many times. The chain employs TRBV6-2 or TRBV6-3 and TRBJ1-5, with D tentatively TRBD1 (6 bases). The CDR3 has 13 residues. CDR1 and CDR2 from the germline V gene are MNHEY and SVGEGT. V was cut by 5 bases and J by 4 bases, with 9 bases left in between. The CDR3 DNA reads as TGTGCCAGCAGTGAACAGGGAAATCAGCCCCAGCATTTT. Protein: CASSEQGNQPQHF.

The CDR3 DNA reads as TGTGCTAGTGCTTCGGGGGTAAGCACAGATACGCAGTATTTT. Translated: CASASGVSTDTQYF. This chain uses TRBV12-5 with TRBJ2-3; a possible D gene is TRBD2 (6 bases). This CDR3 region has 14 residues. The V end lost 7 bases, the J end lost 0 bases, and 11 bases lay between the germline ends. The germline V gene has CDR1 LGHNT and CDR2 FRNRAP.

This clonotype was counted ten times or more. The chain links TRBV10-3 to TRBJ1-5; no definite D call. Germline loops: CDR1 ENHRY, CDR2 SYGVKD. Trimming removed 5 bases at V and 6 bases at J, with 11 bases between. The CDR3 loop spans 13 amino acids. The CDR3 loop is CAISSQSVQPQHF. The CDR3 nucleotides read TGTGCCATCAGTAGTCAGTCTGTTCAGCCCCAGCATTTT.

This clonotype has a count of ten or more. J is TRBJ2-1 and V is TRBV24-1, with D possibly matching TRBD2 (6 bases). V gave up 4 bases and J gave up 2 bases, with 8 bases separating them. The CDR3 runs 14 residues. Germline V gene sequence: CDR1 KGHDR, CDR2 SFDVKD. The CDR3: CATSERGAYNEQFF. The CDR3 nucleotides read TGTGCCACCAGTGAGCGGGGAGCCTACAATGAGCAGTTCTTC.

The CDR3, as DNA: TGTGCCACCAGTGACCCGACAGGGCGCGGGCAGTATTTT. This codes for CATSDPTGRGQYF. The rearrangement joins TRBV24-1 to TRBJ2-3, with 7 bases that match TRBD1. Germline CDR1 reads KGHDR; CDR2 reads SFDVKD. Trimming removed 4 bases from V and 11 bases from J; junction bases left unmatched: 8. This CDR3 region has 13 residues.

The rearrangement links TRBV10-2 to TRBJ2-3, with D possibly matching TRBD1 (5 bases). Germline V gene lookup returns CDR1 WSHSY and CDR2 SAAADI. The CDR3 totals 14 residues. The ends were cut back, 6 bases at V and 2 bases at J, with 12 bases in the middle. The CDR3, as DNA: TGCGCCAGCAGCCGGACAAATCCCACAGATACGCAGTATTTT. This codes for CASSRTNPTDTQYF.